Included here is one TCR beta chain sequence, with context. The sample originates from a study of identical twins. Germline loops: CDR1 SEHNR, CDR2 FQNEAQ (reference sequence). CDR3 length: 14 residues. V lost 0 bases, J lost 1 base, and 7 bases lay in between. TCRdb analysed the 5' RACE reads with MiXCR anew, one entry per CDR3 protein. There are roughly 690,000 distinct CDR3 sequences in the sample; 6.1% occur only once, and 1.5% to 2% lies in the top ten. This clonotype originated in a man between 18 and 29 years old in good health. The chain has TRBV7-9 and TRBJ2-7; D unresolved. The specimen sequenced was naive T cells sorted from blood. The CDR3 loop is CASSLAELSYEQYF. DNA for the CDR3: TGTGCCAGCAGCTTAGCGGAGTTGTCCTACGAGCAGTACTTC. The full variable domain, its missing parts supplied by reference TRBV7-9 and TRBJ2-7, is DTGVSQNPRHKITKRGQNVTFRCDPISEHNRLYWYRQTLGQGPEFLTYFQNEAQLEKSRLLSDRFSAERPKGSFSTLEIQRTEQGDSAMYLCASSLAELSYEQYFGPGTRLTVT.